This T cell receptor beta chain was found in a study of blood T cells in healthy people across ages. Findings and limits, study-wide: Diversity was higher, and naive CD4+ cells more numerous, in long-lived donors than in aged donors.

This clonotype has a handful of counts. Antigen: not known. V lost 1 base, J lost 0 bases, and 9 bases lay in between. CDR1 and CDR2 from the germline V gene are SQVTM and ANQGSEA. The CDR3 totals 14 residues. The second PCR ran about 6 to 11 cycles with a sample-barcoded 5' primer and J-beta primers. TCRdb called the 5' RACE reads again in MiXCR, with one record for every CDR3 protein. The sample carries approximately 800,000 distinct CDR3 sequences, 20% to 30% recorded once. In addition, the sample was reused for a study of T cells of mothers and their children. As that study records: Amplification in the second PCR used the M1S primer, which added sample barcodes and 2-4 random nucleotides.

Sequenced sample: blood. The chain uses TRBV29-1 and TRBJ1-1; tentatively, D is TRBD1 (5 bases). This clonotype was obtained from a boy aged 5-17 years in good health. The CDR3 protein is CSVEVRGLNTEAFF. The CDR3 nucleotides are TGCAGCGTTGAAGTTCGGGGGTTGAACACTGAAGCTTTCTTT.